The 19 T cell receptor beta chains below were found in one sample sequenced in a study of blood T cells in healthy people across ages. A second PCR of roughly 7 to 11 cycles used a sample-barcoded 5' primer and a J-beta primer mix. Using its own MiXCR run on the 5' RACE reads, TCRdb lists one record per CDR3 protein. The data hold roughly 410,000 distinct CDR3 sequences, with about half observed a single time. The sequencing input was blood. The receptor set was obtained from a man between 60 and 75 years old in good health.

The chain uses TRBV12-3 or TRBV12-4 and TRBJ1-4; D gene ambiguous. Deletions cut 5 bases from V and 4 bases from J, with 11 bases between. This CDR3 is 14 amino acids long. CDR3 sequence: CASSPGSNNEKLFF. The CDR3 nucleotides read TGTGCCAGCAGTCCCGGGAGCAATAATGAAAAACTGTTTTTT.

This clonotype was seen more than once but under ten times. The chain links TRBV6-1 to TRBJ2-4; possible D gene TRBD2, 7 bases. With 1 base removed from V and 3 bases from J, the gap between germline ends came to 13 bases. The CDR3 runs 16 residues. CDR1 and CDR2 (germline): MNHNS, SASEGT. The CDR3: CASSEGGGGSKNIQYF. DNA of the CDR3: TGTGCCAGCAGTGAAGGCGGGGGCGGTAGCAAAAACATTCAGTACTTC.

The rearrangement joins TRBV20-1 to TRBJ2-1; 16 bases fit TRBD2. The CDR3 is 17 amino acids. The J segment lost 3 bases and the V segment lost 3 bases, leaving 5 bases of the junction unmatched. Germline V gene lookup returns CDR1 DFQATT and CDR2 SNEGSKA (reference sequence). The CDR3, as DNA: TGCAGTGCTAGCGGGACTAGCGGGGGGGATGGCTACAATGAGCAGTTCTTC. It specifies CSASGTSGGDGYNEQFF.

CDR3 sequence: CASSTRGAGRTDTQYF. The CDR3 DNA follows: TGTGCCAGCAGTACAAGGGGAGCGGGACGCACAGATACGCAGTATTTT. The chain recombines TRBV6-1 with TRBJ2-3; 7 nucleotides line up with TRBD2. CDR3 length equals 16 residues. V lost 5 bases, J lost 1 base, and 9 bases stayed unmatched. Germline CDR1 is MNHNS and CDR2 is SASEGT.

V is TRBV27 and J is TRBJ2-3; 12 bases fit TRBD2. Germline V CDR1 and CDR2: MNHEY, SMNVEV (reference sequence). V trimming: 6 bases; J trimming: 5 bases; junction bases outside the gene matches: 9. The CDR3 has 16 residues. In DNA form, the CDR3 reads TGTGCCAGCAGCCTAGACACACTAGCGGGAGGAGATACGCAGTATTTT. This codes for CASSLDTLAGGDTQYF.

This clonotype was counted only a few times. V usage is TRBV7-8 and J usage is TRBJ2-7, with a weak D call TRBD1 (5 bases). Germline V lookup: CDR1 SGHVS, CDR2 FQNEAQ. Trimming stripped 4 bases from V and 6 bases from J, with 19 bases between. This CDR3 region has 15 residues. The CDR3 is CASSSPQGILSEQYF. DNA for the CDR3: TGTGCCAGCAGCTCCCCTCAGGGAATCCTCTCCGAGCAGTACTTC.

This clonotype was picked up a small number of times. This rearrangement joins TRBV7-9 to TRBJ1-2; TRBD1 matches 8 bases. CDR3 length: 14 residues. Germline values: CDR1 SEHNR, CDR2 FQNEAQ (reference sequence). V was pared by 3 bases and J by 7 bases, with 7 bases of the junction left unmatched. CDR3 sequence reads: CASSFGQGASGYTF. The CDR3 nucleotides read TGTGCCAGCAGCTTCGGGCAGGGGGCTTCTGGCTACACCTTC.

The chain joins TRBV29-1 to TRBJ2-7; perhaps TRBD2 as D (6 bases). In germline, CDR1 is SQVTM, CDR2 ANQGSEA. This CDR3 region has 14 residues. Trimming removed 7 bases from V and 0 bases from J, with 16 bases in between. CDR3 region: CSARRDGGSYEQYF. The CDR3 nucleotides are TGCAGCGCTCGCCGGGACGGGGGCTCCTACGAGCAGTACTTC.

This sequence joins TRBV7-8 and TRBJ2-2, with TRBD2 as a possible D gene (5 bases). Trimming shortened V by 5 bases and J by 7 bases, and 20 bases separated the two germline ends. This CDR3 has 16 amino acids. CDR1 SGHVS and CDR2 FQNEAQ come from the germline V gene. As DNA, the CDR3 is TGTGCCAGCAGCCGGAGACGGACGCAGCGGAACGGGGAGCTGTTTTTT. Its translation: CASSRRRTQRNGELFF.

This clonotype came up once. A much larger clone differs by one base, so this may be a read error. This chain connects TRBV19 to TRBJ2-4; 10 nucleotides line up with TRBD2. The CDR3 spans 17 residues. The germline V gene encodes CDR1 LNHDA and CDR2 SQIVND (reference sequence). The V and J ends lost 6 bases and 11 bases, in that order; junction bases with no gene match: 19. CDR3 bases: TGTGCCAGTAGCCAGACTAGCGGGTCCATGAGAGGTGACGTTCAGTACTTC. This encodes CASSQTSGSMRGDVQYF.

The genes are TRBV28 and TRBJ2-1; 9 bases align to TRBD2. The germline V gene has CDR1 MDHEN and CDR2 SYDVKM. Trimming removed 2 bases from V and 7 bases from J; junction bases left unmatched: 6. The CDR3 extends over 15 amino acids. In nucleotides, the CDR3 is TGTGCCAGCAGTTTAGGGACTAGCCAGGGTAATGAGCAGTTCTTC. Amino acid sequence: CASSLGTSQGNEQFF.

Notes on this clonotype: The junction departs from germline at one end; a sequencing error may be responsible. This chain links TRBV18 with TRBJ2-5; D remains ambiguous. CDR1 KGHSH and CDR2 LQKENI come from the germline V gene. CDR3 length: 13 residues. CDR3 loop: CASSPNFQETRYF. The CDR3 DNA reads as TGTGCCAGCTCCCCTAACTTTCAAGAGACCCGGTACTTC. The full variable domain, rest sourced from reference TRBV18 and TRBJ2-5, is NAGVMQNPRHLVRRRGQEARLRCSPMKGHSHVYWYRQLPEEGLKFMVYLQKENIIDESGMPKERFSAEFPKEGPSILRIQQVVRGDSAAYFCASSPNFQETRYFGPGTRLLVL.

This clonotype was seen a few times. The chain recombines TRBV12-3 or TRBV12-4 with TRBJ2-5; maybe TRBD2 (6 bases). The CDR3 is 14 amino acids. V lost 1 base and J 3 bases, leaving 9 bases between the germline ends. The CDR3 loop is CASSLVGGKETQYF. For the CDR3, the DNA is TGTGCCAGCAGTTTAGTGGGGGGAAAAGAGACCCAGTACTTC.

This clonotype has more than one count but fewer than ten. The rearrangement joins TRBV2 to TRBJ1-6; no definite D call. The CDR3 runs to 11 residues. V was pared by 5 bases and J by 9 bases, with 5 bases between. Germline CDR1 is SNHLY and CDR2 is FYNNEI. The DNA of the CDR3 is TGTGCCAGCAGTATAGGTTCACCCCTCCACTTT. This sequence encodes CASSIGSPLHF.

This clonotype was counted a single time. The chain uses TRBV11-1 and TRBJ2-5, with 14 bases identical to TRBD2. Trimming at V came to 3 bases and at J to 4 bases, leaving 7 bases not matched to a gene. The V gene's germline CDR1 is SGHAT and CDR2 FQDESV (reference sequence). The CDR3 covers 17 residues. The CDR3 loop is CASSLGTSGRTGETQYF. Written as DNA, the CDR3 is TGTGCCAGCAGCTTGGGGACTAGCGGGAGAACGGGAGAGACCCAGTACTTC.

V and J are TRBV9 and TRBJ1-1; 8 bases match TRBD1. V trimming: 3 bases; J trimming: 6 bases; junction bases outside the gene matches: 7. Germline values: CDR1 SGDLS, CDR2 YYNGEE. This CDR3 region has 14 residues. For the CDR3, the DNA is TGTGCCAGCAGCGGCCCAGGGGGCGAGGCTGAAGCTTTCTTT. Translated: CASSGPGGEAEAFF. Together with reference TRBV9 and TRBJ1-1, the CDR3 gives the full variable domain: DSGVTQTPKHLITATGQRVTLRCSPRSGDLSVYWYQQSLDQGLQFLIQYYNGEERAKGNILERFSAQQFPDLHSELNLSSLELGDSALYFCASSGPGGEAEAFFGQGTRLTVV.

This rearrangement joins TRBV27 to TRBJ2-7; the D gene is possibly TRBD2 (7 bases). The CDR3 spans 16 residues. V lost 4 bases and J lost 3, with 19 bases in between. Germline V lookup: CDR1 MNHEY, CDR2 SMNVEV (reference sequence). Written as DNA, the CDR3 is TGTGCCAGCAGTTGGGGGCGGGGGCGCGAGCTCTACGAGCAGTACTTC. This sequence encodes CASSWGRGRELYEQYF.

This clonotype has only one observation. The gene calls are TRBV19 and TRBJ2-3, with unresolved D. Germline V gene data show CDR1 as LNHDA and CDR2 as SQIVND (reference sequence). V lost 4 bases to trimming and J lost 2 bases, with 7 bases between them. The CDR3 contains 13 residues. The CDR3 sequence is CASSNQVTDTQYF. DNA for the CDR3: TGTGCCAGTAGTAACCAGGTCACAGATACGCAGTATTTT.

The CDR3 loop is CASSLDRGSVDTQYF. CDR3 DNA sequence: TGTGCCAGCAGTCTCGACAGGGGAAGCGTAGATACGCAGTATTTT. The V and J genes are TRBV27 and TRBJ2-3; 8 positions match TRBD1. The CDR3 consists of 15 residues. With V trimmed by 5 bases and J by 5 bases, 9 bases remained unmatched. The germline CDR1 and CDR2 sequences are MNHEY and SMNVEV (reference sequence).